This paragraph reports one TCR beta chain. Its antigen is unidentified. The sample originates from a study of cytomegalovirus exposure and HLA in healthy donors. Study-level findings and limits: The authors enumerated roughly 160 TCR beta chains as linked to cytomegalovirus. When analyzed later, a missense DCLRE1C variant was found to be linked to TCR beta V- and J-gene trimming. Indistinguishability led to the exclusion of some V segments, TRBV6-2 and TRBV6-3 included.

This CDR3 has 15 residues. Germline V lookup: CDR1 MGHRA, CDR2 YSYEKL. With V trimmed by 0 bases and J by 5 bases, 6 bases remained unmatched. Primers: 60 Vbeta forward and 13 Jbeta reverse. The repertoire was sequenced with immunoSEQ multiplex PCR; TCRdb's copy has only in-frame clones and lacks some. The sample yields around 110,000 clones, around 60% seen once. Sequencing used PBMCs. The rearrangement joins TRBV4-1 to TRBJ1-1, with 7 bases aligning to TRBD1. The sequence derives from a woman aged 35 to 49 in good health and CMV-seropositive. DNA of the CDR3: TGCGCCAGCAGCCAAGAAGTGCAGGGGGGAACTGAAGCTTTCTTT. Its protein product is CASSQEVQGGTEAFF.